Each of the 5 T cell receptor beta chains below was sequenced from the same sample in a study of shared T cell receptors in the human thymus. Using immunoSEQ multiplex PCR, the repertoire was profiled, and TCRdb retains in-frame clones only, with some absent. The sample carries more than 550,000 clones, 70% to 90% recorded once. These data were also reused for a study on human thymus T cells.

Specimen: thymocytes. The source of these receptors is a girl less than two years old with a congenital heart defect.

The V and J genes are TRBV9 and TRBJ1-1; TRBD1 matches 10 bases. The germline CDR1 and CDR2 sequences are SGDLS and YYNGEE. There are 14 residues in the CDR3. Trimming at V came to 4 bases and at J to 6 bases, leaving 6 bases not matched to a gene. This CDR3 is CASSFTDRGPEAFF. CDR3 bases: TGTGCCAGCAGCTTTACAGACAGGGGGCCTGAAGCTTTCTTT.

This chain links TRBV6-5 with TRBJ1-2; TRBD1 might be the D (5 bases). The V gene's germline CDR1 is MNHEY and CDR2 SVGAGI. V dropped 5 bases and J dropped 4 bases, with 17 bases sitting between them. The CDR3 spans 15 residues. CDR3 DNA: TGTGCCAGCAGTCCGGGGGGAGCGACCTTCTATGGCTACACCTTC. This gives the protein CASSPGGATFYGYTF.

This clone appeared once. The chain is built from TRBV4-1 and TRBJ1-2; D remains unclear. V lost 3 bases and J lost 2, with 19 bases in between. Per germline, CDR1 MGHRA and CDR2 YSYEKL. The CDR3 consists of 17 residues. CDR3 in amino acids: CASSHNRPHAANYGYTF. The DNA for the CDR3 is TGCGCCAGCAGCCATAACCGACCACACGCGGCGAACTATGGCTACACCTTC.

The V and J genes are TRBV10-3 and TRBJ1-2, with D uncertain. The V and J ends lost 6 bases and 2 bases respectively, with 16 bases between them. This CDR3 has 15 residues. Per germline, CDR1 ENHRY and CDR2 SYGVKD. CDR3 nucleotides: TGTGCCATCAGAGGTAGCGAACGGCGGAACTATGGCTACACCTTC. Amino acid sequence: CAIRGSERRNYGYTF.

The genes are TRBV5-1 and TRBJ1-4; 7 positions agree with TRBD1. Germline V gene lookup returns CDR1 SGHRS and CDR2 YFSETQ. The trim removed 2 bases at V and 5 bases at J, leaving 6 bases unmatched. The CDR3 is 15 residues long. The CDR3 loop reads CASSFDRAYNEKLFF. The CDR3 bases are TGCGCCAGCAGCTTTGACAGGGCGTACAATGAAAAACTGTTTTTT.